A single sample gave rise to the 32 T cell receptor beta chains below, sequenced in a study of CD8 T cells in Susac syndrome. Random hexamers were used to reverse transcribe the RNA input (about 0.5 to 1 ug). TCRdb reprocessed the immunoSEQ multiplex PCR reads via MiXCR and lists one record per CDR3 protein. The sample has about 210,000 distinct CDR3 sequences; less than 95% are singletons. The sequencing input was CD4+ T cells from PBMCs. All receptors derive from a human donor with Susac syndrome.

This clonotype has just a few counts. The chain uses TRBV20-1 and TRBJ1-1; the D is unclear. The CDR3 loop spans 12 amino acids. V dropped 3 bases and J dropped 2 bases, with 7 bases sitting between them. Looked up from germline, CDR1 is DFQATT and CDR2 is SNEGSKA (reference sequence). CDR3 bases: TGCAGTGCTAGGGGCCCCAACACTGAAGCTTTCTTT. As protein: CSARGPNTEAFF.

The chain couples TRBV9 to TRBJ1-6; 10 nucleotides match TRBD1. Germline loops: CDR1 SGDLS, CDR2 YYNGEE. The junction had 4 bases not matched to a gene; V was cut back by 4 bases and J by 6 bases. The CDR3 spans 15 residues. The CDR3 loop reads CASSPGDRGNSPLHF. The DNA for the CDR3 is TGTGCCAGCAGCCCTGGGGACAGGGGTAATTCACCCCTCCACTTT.

The sample holds one count of this clonotype. CDR3 bases: TGTGCCAGCAGTGCCTTAGACAGGGGGGTCTCCTACGAGCAGTACTTC. It codes for CASSALDRGVSYEQYF. The gene calls are TRBV28 and TRBJ2-7; TRBD1 matches 9 bases. The CDR3 runs 16 residues. CDR1 is MDHEN and CDR2 is SYDVKM in the germline V gene. After removal of 5 bases from V and 0 bases from J, the junction contained 8 bases not matched to a gene. Full variable domain (remainder filled in from reference TRBV28 and TRBJ2-7): DVKVTQSSRYLVKRTGEKVFLECVQDMDHENMFWYRQDPGLGLRLIYFSYDVKMKEKGDIPEGYSVSREKKERFSLILESASTNQTSMYLCASSALDRGVSYEQYFGPGTRLTVT.

V is TRBV4-3 and J is TRBJ1-4, with D unclear. The length of the CDR3 is 16 residues. Trimming took off 1 base at V and 8 bases at J, with 17 bases between the two ends. Germline assignment: CDR1 LGHNA and CDR2 YSLEER. CDR3: CASSQGGRRAREKLFF. CDR3 in DNA: TGCGCCAGCAGCCAAGGAGGACGGCGGGCGAGAGAAAAACTGTTTTTT.

The chain carries TRBV30 and TRBJ1-5; 8 bases line up with TRBD1. Trimming at V came to 1 base and at J to 2 bases, leaving 7 bases not matched to a gene. Germline V gives CDR1 GTSNPN, CDR2 SVGIG (reference sequence). The CDR3 covers 16 residues. CDR3 sequence: CAWSAPGTGGNQPQHF. The DNA of the CDR3 is TGTGCCTGGAGTGCACCCGGGACAGGAGGCAATCAGCCCCAGCATTTT.

The chain uses TRBV3-1 and TRBJ2-5; D gene unclear. Trimming removed 2 bases at V and 4 bases at J, with 14 bases between. Germline V gene data show CDR1 as LGHDT and CDR2 as YNNKEL (reference sequence). This CDR3 spans 15 amino acids. CDR3 nucleotides: TGTGCCAGCAGCCAAAGGGAAGGCCCCCGAGAGACCCAGTACTTC. Translating it yields CASSQREGPRETQYF.

The CDR3 loop is CASSPGGRRYGYTF. The CDR3 bases are TGTGCCAGCAGTCCGGGGGGGCGCCGCTATGGCTACACCTTC. This rearrangement joins TRBV28 to TRBJ1-2; D possibly corresponds to TRBD1 (6 bases). Germline lookup yields CDR1 MDHEN and CDR2 SYDVKM. The length of the CDR3 is 14 residues. Between the trimmed V and J ends, which lost 5 bases and 4 bases, there was a span of 14 bases.

The gene calls are TRBV2 and TRBJ2-7; the D gene could be TRBD1 or TRBD2 (5 bases each). V lost 7 bases, J lost 8 bases, and 9 bases lay in between. The CDR3 covers 10 residues. The germline gives CDR1 SNHLY, CDR2 FYNNEI. The CDR3 coding sequence is TGTGCCAGCATGGAGGACAAGCAGTACTTC. It specifies CASMEDKQYF.

This chain connects TRBV18 to TRBJ1-1; no clear D gene. Trimming removed 3 bases from V and 4 bases from J, with 6 bases in between. Per germline, CDR1 KGHSH and CDR2 LQKENI. The CDR3 runs to 12 residues. CDR3 sequence: CASSPPLTEAFF. The DNA for the CDR3 is TGTGCCAGCTCACCCCCGCTCACTGAAGCTTTCTTT.

The genes are TRBV20-1 and TRBJ1-2; 7 nucleotides match TRBD1. V was pared by 1 base and J by 6 bases, with 5 bases of the junction left unmatched. Germline CDR1 DFQATT, CDR2 SNEGSKA (reference sequence). The CDR3 length is 13 residues. For the CDR3, the DNA is TGCAGTGCTAGAGTGATAGACAGGGATGGCTACACCTTC. Translating gives CSARVIDRDGYTF.

V gene TRBV30 combines with J gene TRBJ1-2; D not resolved. This CDR3 is 13 amino acids long. Germline assignment: CDR1 GTSNPN and CDR2 SVGIG (reference sequence). The V gene lost 2 bases and the J gene lost 7 bases, with 14 bases spanning the gap. The DNA of the CDR3 is TGTGCCTGGAGTTGGGCAAGCGGAGCTGGCTACACCTTC. It specifies CAWSWASGAGYTF.

The rearrangement joins TRBV12-3 or TRBV12-4 to TRBJ2-7; TRBD1 aligns across 8 bases. The CDR3 loop spans 11 amino acids. Trimming removed 9 bases from V and 3 bases from J; junction bases left unmatched: 1. CDR3 in amino acids: CASDRGYEQYF. The CDR3 bases are TGTGCCAGTGACAGGGGCTACGAGCAGTACTTC.

The chain links TRBV9 to TRBJ1-3; D is ambiguous. V was shortened by 4 bases and J by 6 bases, with 8 bases between the two germline ends. This CDR3 has 12 amino acids. Germline CDR1 reads SGDLS; CDR2 reads YYNGEE. CDR3 sequence: CASSRAENTIYF. The CDR3 bases are TGTGCCAGCAGCAGAGCTGAAAACACCATATATTTT. Full variable domain (outside the CDR3, taken from reference TRBV9 and TRBJ1-3): DSGVTQTPKHLITATGQRVTLRCSPRSGDLSVYWYQQSLDQGLQFLIQYYNGEERAKGNILERFSAQQFPDLHSELNLSSLELGDSALYFCASSRAENTIYFGEGSWLTVV.

This clonotype was picked up a small number of times. The chain is built from TRBV12-3 or TRBV12-4 and TRBJ2-7; D is unresolved. The V gene lost 2 bases and the J gene lost 1 base, with 6 bases spanning the gap. The CDR3 is 13 amino acids. Here the CDR3 DNA reads TGTGCCAGCAGTTTATCTGGTTCCTACGAGCAGTACTTC. Residues: CASSLSGSYEQYF.

The chain links TRBV7-9 to TRBJ2-3, with 9 bases that match TRBD2. Unmatched junction bases numbered 7, after V lost 5 bases and J lost 1 base. Germline CDR1 and CDR2: SEHNR and FQNEAQ (reference sequence). The CDR3 sequence is 16 residues long. The CDR3 is CASSNLAGSRTDTQYF. The CDR3, as DNA: TGTGCCAGCAGCAACCTAGCGGGGAGCCGCACAGATACGCAGTATTTT.

The rearrangement joins TRBV6-1 to TRBJ1-1, with 8 bases aligning to TRBD1. V lost 5 bases, J lost 5 bases, and 4 bases stayed unmatched. Looked up from germline, CDR1 is MNHNS and CDR2 is SASEGT. The CDR3 is made up of 13 amino acids. This CDR3 is CASSRQGRTEAFF. The CDR3 nucleotides read TGTGCCAGCAGTAGACAGGGGAGGACTGAAGCTTTCTTT.

J is TRBJ2-5 and V is TRBV20-1, with D perhaps matching TRBD2 (5 bases). Germline V lookup: CDR1 DFQATT, CDR2 SNEGSKA (reference sequence). This CDR3 comprises 11 residues. Deletions cut 5 bases from V and 5 bases from J, with 9 bases between. This chain's CDR3 is CSAAPGETQYF. CDR3 coding DNA: TGCAGTGCTGCACCGGGGGAGACCCAGTACTTC.

This clonotype showed up just once. This chain links TRBV18 with TRBJ2-1, with D maybe TRBD1 (6 bases). The CDR3 runs to 16 residues. The germline gives CDR1 KGHSH, CDR2 LQKENI. Trimming took off 2 bases at V and 1 base at J, with 12 bases between the two ends. The CDR3 is CASSPRTGNSYNEQFF. CDR3 sequence (DNA): TGTGCCAGCTCACCAAGAACAGGGAATTCCTACAATGAGCAGTTCTTC.

The chain is built from TRBV18 and TRBJ2-4, with D possibly matching TRBD2 (5 bases). Germline V CDR1 and CDR2: KGHSH, LQKENI. V lost 2 bases and J lost 0, with 14 bases in between. There are 17 residues in the CDR3. CDR3 nucleotides: TGTGCCAGCTCACCAATCACCGGGATGCTAGCCAAAAACATTCAGTACTTC. This codes for CASSPITGMLAKNIQYF.

This clonotype showed up just once. The rearrangement joins TRBV11-2 to TRBJ2-7, with D perhaps TRBD1 or TRBD2 (6 bases each). The CDR3 has 14 amino acids. Germline V gene lookup returns CDR1 SGHAT and CDR2 FQNNGV. Trimming removed 5 bases at V and 7 bases at J, with 18 bases between. The DNA for the CDR3 is TGTGCCAGCAGCGTAGCCCGGGGGCCTCTAGAGCAGTACTTC. It encodes CASSVARGPLEQYF.

The rearrangement joins TRBV5-6 to TRBJ2-7; D uncertain. Per germline, CDR1 SGHDT and CDR2 YYEEEE. The CDR3 contains 16 residues. The V end lost 4 bases, the J end lost 4 bases, and 21 bases lay between the germline ends. The CDR3 bases are TGTGCCAGCAGCCCGCTGAGAGACGGCGCCCTTTACGAGCAGTACTTC. Translating it yields CASSPLRDGALYEQYF.

V is TRBV7-2 and J is TRBJ2-1; 8 bases fit TRBD2. The V gene's germline CDR1 is SGHTA and CDR2 FQGNSA. CDR3 length: 15 amino acids. The junction had 8 bases not matched to a gene; V was cut back by 2 bases and J by 8 bases. CDR3 nucleotides: TGTGCCAGCAGCTTACAGGCGGGAGGAGGCTATGAGCAGTTCTTC. Translated, it gives CASSLQAGGGYEQFF.

The V call is TRBV30, the J call TRBJ1-2; D gene ambiguous. The CDR3 contains 13 residues. With 8 bases removed from V and 0 bases from J, the gap between germline ends came to 13 bases. Germline-derived CDR1 and CDR2 are GTSNPN and SVGIG (reference sequence). In nucleotides, the CDR3 is TGTGCCCGTCGGGGAAATTCTAACTATGGCTACACCTTC. Its protein product is CARRGNSNYGYTF. The whole variable domain, remainder taken from reference TRBV30 and TRBJ1-2, is SQTIHQWPATLVQPVGSPLSLECTVEGTSNPNLYWYRQAAGRGLQLLFYSVGIGQISSEVPQNLSASRPQDRQFILSSKKLLLSDSGFYLCARRGNSNYGYTFGSGTRLTVV.

V is TRBV5-4 and J is TRBJ1-1; D gene unclear. CDR1 and CDR2 (germline): SGHNT, YYREEE (reference sequence). This CDR3 spans 14 amino acids. V dropped 0 bases and J dropped 3 bases, with 9 bases sitting between them. The CDR3 protein is CASSLVQNYTEAFF. The CDR3 DNA sequence: TGTGCCAGCAGCTTGGTCCAGAACTACACTGAAGCTTTCTTT.

This chain connects TRBV29-1 to TRBJ1-2; 7 nucleotides align to TRBD1. This CDR3 contains 14 residues. Germline trimming cut 1 base from V and 4 bases from J; bases unmatched to any gene: 6. Germline CDR1 SQVTM, CDR2 ANQGSEA. The CDR3 DNA follows: TGCAGCGTTGAAGCGGAGGGACAGATCTATGGCTACACCTTC. This encodes CSVEAEGQIYGYTF. The whole variable domain, filled in from reference TRBV29-1 and TRBJ1-2, reads SAVISQKPSRDICQRGTSLTIQCQVDSQVTMMFWYRQQPGQSLTLIATANQGSEATYESGFVIDKFPISRPNLTFSTLTVSNMSPEDSSIYLCSVEAEGQIYGYTFGSGTRLTVV.

The rearrangement joins TRBV29-1 to TRBJ2-1; D not resolved. The CDR3 has 13 amino acids. Trimming shortened V by 6 bases and J by 2 bases, and 11 bases separated the two germline ends. Per the germline V gene, CDR1 is SQVTM and CDR2 is ANQGSEA. CDR3 amino acids: CSVSAGPYNEQFF. CDR3 nucleotides: TGCAGCGTCTCGGCCGGGCCCTACAATGAGCAGTTCTTC.

In regard to this clonotype: Mismatch with germline at one junction end may stem from a read error. The chain joins TRBV6-2 or TRBV6-3 to TRBJ2-3, with TRBD2 matching over 7 bases. This CDR3 has 17 amino acids. The germline gives CDR1 MNHEY, CDR2 SVGEGT. The CDR3 nucleotides read TGTGCCAGCAATTACCCCCTGGGCGGGGGACGCCCAGATACGCAGTATTTT. This sequence encodes CASNYPLGGGRPDTQYF.

This clonotype was seen a single time. The chain recombines TRBV3-1 with TRBJ1-1; D is undetermined. V gave up 4 bases and J gave up 1 base, with 10 bases separating them. The CDR3 length is 14 residues. Germline lookup yields CDR1 LGHDT and CDR2 YNNKEL (reference sequence). Here the CDR3 DNA reads TGTGCCAGCAGCCTTAGCAGACCGAACACTGAAGCTTTCTTT. Translating gives CASSLSRPNTEAFF.

The chain employs TRBV7-8 and TRBJ2-4, with D unclear. The CDR3 runs 16 residues. V was pared by 1 base and J by 0 bases, with 10 bases between. CDR1 and CDR2 from the germline V gene are SGHVS and FQNEAQ. The CDR3 protein is CASSLEGSLAKNIQYF. CDR3 bases: TGTGCCAGCAGCTTAGAAGGCAGTTTAGCCAAAAACATTCAGTACTTC.

V is TRBV5-1 and J is TRBJ1-1, with 8 nucleotides matching TRBD1. CDR3 size: 15 residues. V was pared by 0 bases and J by 0 bases, with 1 base of the junction left unmatched. CDR1 and CDR2 (germline): SGHRS, YFSETQ. In DNA, the CDR3 is TGCGCCAGCAGCTTGGAGGACAGGGTGAACACTGAAGCTTTCTTT. It codes for CASSLEDRVNTEAFF.

CDR3 in amino acids: CATKQSAPNTGELFF. The CDR3 DNA reads as TGTGCCACTAAACAATCAGCCCCGAACACCGGGGAGCTGTTTTTT. This chain uses TRBV15 with TRBJ2-2, with no clear D. This CDR3 is 15 amino acids long. Germline CDR1 is LNHNV and CDR2 is YYDKDF (reference sequence). The V gene lost 9 bases and the J gene lost 0 bases, with 14 bases spanning the gap.

This clonotype was counted only a few times. V usage is TRBV5-6 and J usage is TRBJ2-1; TRBD2 is a possible D gene (6 bases). The germline V gene has CDR1 SGHDT and CDR2 YYEEEE. V lost 3 bases and J 7 bases, leaving 11 bases between the germline ends. The CDR3 is 13 amino acids. This CDR3 is CASSSTGVNEQFF. The CDR3 DNA reads as TGTGCCAGCAGCTCCACGGGGGTGAATGAGCAGTTCTTC.